The rows below give T cell receptor beta chains drawn from one sample of a study of blood T cell repertoires in COVID-19. Clones were sequenced by immunoSEQ multiplex PCR, and TCRdb holds only the in-frame ones, with some missing. The repertoire holds around 150,000 clones, with 80% to 85% as singletons. Source material: peripheral blood. These receptors came from a woman between 55 and 75 years old with active or convalescent COVID-19. The CDR3 runs from the conserved cysteine through the conserved F or W. Each record gives: V gene, clone size, D gene, J gene, CDR3 length, CDR3 DNA, CDR3 protein. D genes are given only for firm matches. Clone size is not always given. Where it is, it says once, few, many or a class for expanded clones.

>TRBV2|NA|TRBD2|TRBJ2-7|12
TGTGCCAGCAGAGGACTAGTCCACGAGCAGTACTTC
CASRGLVHEQYF
>TRBV27|NA|NA|TRBJ2-3|13
TGTGCCAGTAGCAGGGGAACCACAGATACGCAGTATTTT
CASSRGTTDTQYF
>TRBV7-3|once|NA|TRBJ1-1|13
TGTGCCAGCAGCTTAATGTATGACACTGAAGCTTTCTTT
CASSLMYDTEAFF
>TRBV28|NA|NA|TRBJ1-1|15
TGTGCCAGCAGTTTTGCGGGGGCTCGGGACACTGAAGCTTTCTTT
CASSFAGARDTEAFF
>TRBV10-1|NA|NA|TRBJ1-1|14
TGCGCCAGCAGTGAGGGTATACGGGGGACTGAAGCTTTCTTT
CASSEGIRGTEAFF
>TRBV4-3|NA|TRBD1|TRBJ1-6|18
TGCGCCAGCAGCCAGACCTCGACAGGGCCAGCTAATAATTCACCCCTCCACTTT
CASSQTSTGPANNSPLHF
>TRBV6-5|NA|TRBD1|TRBJ1-3|15
TGTGCCAGCAGTTACTCGTCAGGGGGCCCTAGGGCCATATATTTT
CASSYSSGGPRAIYF
>TRBV28|NA|TRBD1|TRBJ1-4|17
TGTGCCAGCAGCCCCTCCGGGACAGGAACCCATAATGAAAAACTGTTTTTT
CASSPSGTGTHNEKLFF
>TRBV30|NA|NA|TRBJ1-2|13
TGTGCCTGGAGTGAGAGACAGACCTATGGCTACACCTTC
CAWSERQTYGYTF
>TRBV29-1|NA|TRBD1|TRBJ2-5|12
TGCAGCGTTTTCGCAGGGGGAGAGACCCAGTACTTC
CSVFAGGETQYF
>TRBV28|NA|TRBD1|TRBJ1-1|13
TGTGCCAGCAGTAATACAGGGGGCACTGAAGCTTTCTTT
CASSNTGGTEAFF
>TRBV6-5|NA|TRBD1|TRBJ2-1|16
TGTGCCAGCAGTTTGACGCCCGGGACAGCCTACAATGAGCAGTTCTTC
CASSLTPGTAYNEQFF
>TRBV7-3|few|TRBD1|TRBJ1-1|13
TGTGCCAGCAGTCGACAGGGTAGGTCTGAAGCTTTCTTT
CASSRQGRSEAFF
>TRBV2|few|TRBD1|TRBJ1-4|14
TGTGCCAGCAGGCTGGACAGGGGGAATGAAAAACTGTTTTTT
CASRLDRGNEKLFF
>TRBV10-3|NA|NA|TRBJ1-1|13
TGTGCCATCACCCCGACAGCGAACACTGAAGCTTTCTTT
CAITPTANTEAFF
>TRBV6-4|once|NA|TRBJ1-1|14
TGTGCCAGCAGCCCCGAGATTGCAAACACTGAAGCTTTCTTT
CASSPEIANTEAFF
>TRBV5-8|NA|TRBD2|TRBJ2-1|11
TGTGCCAGCAGCTTTGGGACTAGGCAGTTCTTC
CASSFGTRQFF
>TRBV5-1|NA|NA|TRBJ1-5|17
TGCGCCAGCAGCCTTTACCCCTCCGGGGATAGCAATCAGCCCCAGCATTTT
CASSLYPSGDSNQPQHF